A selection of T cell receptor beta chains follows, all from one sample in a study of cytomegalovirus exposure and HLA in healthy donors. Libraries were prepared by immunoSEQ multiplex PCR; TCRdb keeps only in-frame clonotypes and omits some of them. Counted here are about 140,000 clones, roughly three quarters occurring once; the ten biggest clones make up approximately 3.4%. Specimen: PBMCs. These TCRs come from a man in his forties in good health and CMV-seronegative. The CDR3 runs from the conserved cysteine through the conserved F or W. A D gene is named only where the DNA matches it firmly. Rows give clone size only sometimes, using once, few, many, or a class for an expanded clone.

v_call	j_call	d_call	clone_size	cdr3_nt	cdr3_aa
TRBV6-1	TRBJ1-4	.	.	TGTGCCAGCAGTGTAGACGACGGGAGGGCTAATGAAAAACTGTTTTTT	CASSVDDGRANEKLFF
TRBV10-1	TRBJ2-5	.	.	TGCGCCAGCAGTACCCCTGGAGTGGAAGAGACCCAGTACTTC	CASSTPGVEETQYF
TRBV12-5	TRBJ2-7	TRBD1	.	TGTGCTAGTGGTTTGGCAGCAGGGGGTTACGAGCAGTACTTC	CASGLAAGGYEQYF
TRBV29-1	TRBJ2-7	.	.	TGCAGTGCCGGAGGGGACGAGCAGTACTTC	CSAGGDEQYF
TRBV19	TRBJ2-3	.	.	TGTGCCAGTAGTTTGGCTTCCACAGATACGCAGTATTTT	CASSLASTDTQYF
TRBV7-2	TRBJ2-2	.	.	TGTGCCAGCAGCTTAGACCAGGGTGGGGAGCTGTTTTTT	CASSLDQGGELFF
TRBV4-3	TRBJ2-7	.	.	TGCGCCAGCAGCGCCGGTCCGCGGATCTACGAGCAGTACTTC	CASSAGPRIYEQYF
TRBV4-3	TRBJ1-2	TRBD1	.	TGCGCCAGCAGCCAACGGACAGGGTTCCTCGAGGGCTACACCTTC	CASSQRTGFLEGYTF
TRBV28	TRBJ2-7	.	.	TGTGCCAGCAACATCCTCAGGTCCAGCTCCTACGAGCAGTACTTC	CASNILRSSSYEQYF
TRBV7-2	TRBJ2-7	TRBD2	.	TGTGCCAGCAGCCCCAAAGGACTAGAAACCTACGAGCAGTACTTC	CASSPKGLETYEQYF
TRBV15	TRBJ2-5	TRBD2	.	TGTGCCACCAGTAACTCCGGGGGGATTGGGACCCAGTACTTC	CATSNSGGIGTQYF
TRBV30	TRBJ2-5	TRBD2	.	TGTGCCTGGACTAGCGGCCAAGAGACCCAGTACTTC	CAWTSGQETQYF
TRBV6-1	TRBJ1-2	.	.	TGTGCCAGCACTCTTCTTCAAGAGGTTGGCTACACCTTC	CASTLLQEVGYTF
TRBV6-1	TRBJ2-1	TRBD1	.	TGTGCCAGCAGAACGACAGGGACCAATGAGCAGTTCTTC	CASRTTGTNEQFF
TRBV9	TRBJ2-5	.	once	TGTGCCAGCAGCATGGGGAGGGACAGGTGGTGGGAGACCCAGTACTTC	CASSMGRDRWWETQYF
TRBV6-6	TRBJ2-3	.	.	TGTGCCAGCAGTTACGCCATGACAGGAGGTGCGCAGTATTTT	CASSYAMTGGAQYF
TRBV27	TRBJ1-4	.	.	TGTGCCAGCAGTTTGGAAGGGGATGAAAAACTGTTTTTT	CASSLEGDEKLFF
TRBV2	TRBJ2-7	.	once	TGTGCCAGCAAGAGGACAGCCAACTACGAGCAGTACTTC	CASKRTANYEQYF
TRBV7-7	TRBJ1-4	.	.	TGTGCCAGCAGCGCCCAAGGGGGGGCTAATGAAAAACTGTTTTTT	CASSAQGGANEKLFF
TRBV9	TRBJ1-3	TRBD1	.	TGTGCCAGCAGCTTAGGGACAGCCGCAACCTCTGGAAACACCATATATTTT	CASSLGTAATSGNTIYF
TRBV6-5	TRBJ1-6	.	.	TGTGCCAGCAGTTACTCGTCAATAGATAATTCACCCCTCCACTTT	CASSYSSIDNSPLHF
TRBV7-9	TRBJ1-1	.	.	TGTGCCAGCGAGCAATATGAAGCTTTCTTT	CASEQYEAFF
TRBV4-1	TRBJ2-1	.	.	TGCGCCAGCAGCCAAGAGTCCCGGGGGTTCGAGCAGTTCTTC	CASSQESRGFEQFF
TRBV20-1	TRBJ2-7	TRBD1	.	TGCAGTGCTAGACAGACAGGGGGGCAGTACTTC	CSARQTGGQYF
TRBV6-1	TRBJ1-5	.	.	TGTGCCAGCATTGGGCCAGGGTACCAGCCCCAGCATTTT	CASIGPGYQPQHF
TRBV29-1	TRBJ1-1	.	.	TGCAGCGCCACGACAGGACAGAACACTGAAGCTTTCTTT	CSATTGQNTEAFF
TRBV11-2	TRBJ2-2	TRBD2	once	TGTGCCAGCAGCGTGCCTGGACTAGCGGTTAACACCGGGGAGCTGTTTTTT	CASSVPGLAVNTGELFF
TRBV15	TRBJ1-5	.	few	TGTGCCACCAGCAGAGGGAGGCAGGGGTCCCATCAGCCCCAGCATTTT	CATSRGRQGSHQPQHF